One T cell receptor beta chain is described in this entry. Per the original data handling: Cell counts per sample came from amplifying reference gene primers. The data were produced by immunoSEQ multiplex PCR, yet TCRdb's version contains in-frame clones alone and is incomplete. V and J calls and clone size are given by that table; D and trimming were obtained from the DNA. The sample contains tens of thousands of clones, 88% of which appear only once. This specimen belongs to a study of blood T cell repertoires in COVID-19. Whole-study context: Researchers got acute and convalescent COVID-19 samples from the United States, Italy and Spain. In each case, the material was cDNA or gDNA derived from T cells, B-cell-depleted T cells, or PBMCs.

The J segment lost 2 bases and the V segment lost 4 bases, leaving 5 bases of the junction unmatched. From germline, CDR1 is SEHNR and CDR2 FQNEAQ (reference sequence). This CDR3 has 16 amino acids. The J gene is TRBJ2-1, the V gene TRBV7-9; TRBD2 aligns across 10 bases. Material: peripheral blood. The TCR comes from a woman between 65 and 79 years old with acute or convalescent COVID-19. CDR3 region: CASSSWTSGTYNEQFF. CDR3 DNA sequence: TGTGCCAGCAGCTCCTGGACTAGCGGAACCTACAATGAGCAGTTCTTC.